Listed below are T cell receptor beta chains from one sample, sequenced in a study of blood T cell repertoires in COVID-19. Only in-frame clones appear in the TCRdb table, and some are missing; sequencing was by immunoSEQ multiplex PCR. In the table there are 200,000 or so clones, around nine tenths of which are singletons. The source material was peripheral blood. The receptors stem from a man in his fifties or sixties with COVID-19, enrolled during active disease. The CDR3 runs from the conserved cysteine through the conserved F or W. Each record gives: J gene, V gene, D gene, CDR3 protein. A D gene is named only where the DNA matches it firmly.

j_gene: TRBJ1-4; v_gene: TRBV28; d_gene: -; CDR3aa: CASRTGSTNEKLFF
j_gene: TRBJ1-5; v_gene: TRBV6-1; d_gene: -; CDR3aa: CASSEMSVGNQPQHF
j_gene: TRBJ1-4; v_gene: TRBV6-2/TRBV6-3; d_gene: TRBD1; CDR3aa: CASSDQGVNEKLFF
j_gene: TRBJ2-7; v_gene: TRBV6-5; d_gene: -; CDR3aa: CASGTPTYEQYF
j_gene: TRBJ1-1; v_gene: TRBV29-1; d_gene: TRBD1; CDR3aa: CSARSGQGGTEAFF
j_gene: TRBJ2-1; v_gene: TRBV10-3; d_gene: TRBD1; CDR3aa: CAISGGDRGYNEQFF
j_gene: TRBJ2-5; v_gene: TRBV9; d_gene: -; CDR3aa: CASSAAGALQETQYF
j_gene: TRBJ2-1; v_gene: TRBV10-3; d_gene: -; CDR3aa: CAALSYNEQFF
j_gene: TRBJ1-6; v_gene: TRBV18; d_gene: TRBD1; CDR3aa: CASSTRQGRTYNSPLHF
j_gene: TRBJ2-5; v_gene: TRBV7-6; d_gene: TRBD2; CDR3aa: CASSLALAGGRETQYF
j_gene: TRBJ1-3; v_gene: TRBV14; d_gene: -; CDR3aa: CASSQNRQSSGNTIYF
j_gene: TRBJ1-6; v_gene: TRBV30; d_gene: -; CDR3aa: CAWSVHGTGSDSPLHF
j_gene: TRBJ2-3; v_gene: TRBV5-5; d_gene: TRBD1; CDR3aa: CASSLGGTGAKNTQYF
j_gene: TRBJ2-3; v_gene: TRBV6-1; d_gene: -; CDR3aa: CASSEGGVGDTQYF
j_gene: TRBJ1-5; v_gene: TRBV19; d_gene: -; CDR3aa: CASTYGIQNSNQPQHF
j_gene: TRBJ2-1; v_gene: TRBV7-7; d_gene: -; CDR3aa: CASSLGLSSSYNEQFF
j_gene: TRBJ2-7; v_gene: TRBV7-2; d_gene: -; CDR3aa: CASSPQGGNYEQYF
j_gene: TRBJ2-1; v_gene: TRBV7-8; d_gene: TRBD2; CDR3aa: CASSASGLAGLREQFF
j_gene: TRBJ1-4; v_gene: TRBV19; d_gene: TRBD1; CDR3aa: CASSISGGFGEKLFF
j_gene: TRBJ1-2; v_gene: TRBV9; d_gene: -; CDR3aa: CASSVGGLPNYGYTF
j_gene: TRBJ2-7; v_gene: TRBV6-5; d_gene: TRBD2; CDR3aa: CASTTSGYEQYF
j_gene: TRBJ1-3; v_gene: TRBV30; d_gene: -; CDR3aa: CAWSVLAAFSGNTIYF
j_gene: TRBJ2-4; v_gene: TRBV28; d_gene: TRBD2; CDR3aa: CASRTLAGIQYF
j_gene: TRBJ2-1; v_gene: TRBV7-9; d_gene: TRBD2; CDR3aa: CASSSLTSGRVVSYNEQFF
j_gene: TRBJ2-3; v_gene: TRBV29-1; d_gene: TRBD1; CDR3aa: CSVLYGTGATDTQYF
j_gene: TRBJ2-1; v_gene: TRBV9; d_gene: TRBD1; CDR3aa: CASSARPRTGEYNEQFF
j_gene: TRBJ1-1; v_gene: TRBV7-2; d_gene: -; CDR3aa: CASSRTRNTEAFF
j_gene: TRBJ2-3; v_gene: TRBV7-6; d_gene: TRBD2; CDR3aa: CASSLGGTSGGTDTQYF
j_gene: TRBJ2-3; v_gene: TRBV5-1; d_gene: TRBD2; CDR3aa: CASSQVPSGGNTDTQYF
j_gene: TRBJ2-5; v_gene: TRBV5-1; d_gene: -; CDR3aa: CASSLGVGREETQYF
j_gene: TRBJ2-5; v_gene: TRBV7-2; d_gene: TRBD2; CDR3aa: CASSFRLAGGETQYF
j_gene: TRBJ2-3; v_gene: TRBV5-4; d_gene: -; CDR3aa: CASSLVGGMSTDTQYF
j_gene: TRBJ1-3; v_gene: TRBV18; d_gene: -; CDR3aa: CASSPLGGSGNTIYF
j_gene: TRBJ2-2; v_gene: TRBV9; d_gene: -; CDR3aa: CASSGPSTGELFF
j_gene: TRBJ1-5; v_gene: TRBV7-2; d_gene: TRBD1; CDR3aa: CASSFDRGNQPQHF
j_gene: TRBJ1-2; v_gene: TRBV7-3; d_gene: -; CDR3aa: CASSLEAGNNYGYTF
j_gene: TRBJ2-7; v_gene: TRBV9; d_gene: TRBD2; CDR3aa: CASSVTGGSYEQYF
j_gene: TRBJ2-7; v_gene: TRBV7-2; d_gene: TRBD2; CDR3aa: CASSQTSGSSYEQYF
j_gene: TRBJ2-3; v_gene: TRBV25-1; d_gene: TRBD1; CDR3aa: CASGDRGLDTQYF
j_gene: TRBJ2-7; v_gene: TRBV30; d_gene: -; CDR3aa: CAWGGTYEQYF
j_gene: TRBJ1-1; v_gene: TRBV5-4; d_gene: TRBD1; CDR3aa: CASSQPGGRGPYTEAFF
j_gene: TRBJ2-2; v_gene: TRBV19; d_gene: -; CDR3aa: CASRLATGELFF
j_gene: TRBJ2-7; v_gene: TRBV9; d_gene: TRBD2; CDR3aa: CASSVGGREGQFYEQYF
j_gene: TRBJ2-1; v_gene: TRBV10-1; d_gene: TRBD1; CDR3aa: CASSEIDRDEQFF
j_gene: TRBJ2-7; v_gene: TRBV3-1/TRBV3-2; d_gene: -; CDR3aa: CASSPRLKSSYEQYF
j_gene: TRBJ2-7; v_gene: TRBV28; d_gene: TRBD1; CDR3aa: CASSSGQGFEQYF
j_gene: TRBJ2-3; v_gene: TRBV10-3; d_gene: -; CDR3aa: CAISESSERGQYF
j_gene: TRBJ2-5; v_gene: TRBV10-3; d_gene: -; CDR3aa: CAISESQAGAEAQYF
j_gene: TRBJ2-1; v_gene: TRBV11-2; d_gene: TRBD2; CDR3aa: CASTPNEGLAGYNEQFF
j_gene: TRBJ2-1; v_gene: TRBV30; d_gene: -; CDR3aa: CAWRSGEAEQFF
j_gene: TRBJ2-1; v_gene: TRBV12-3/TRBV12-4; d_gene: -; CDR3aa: CASRYRELDEQFF
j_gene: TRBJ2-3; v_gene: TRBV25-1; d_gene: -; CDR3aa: CASSELATGTDTQYF
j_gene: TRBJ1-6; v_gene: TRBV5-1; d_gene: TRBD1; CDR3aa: CASSWRDSGNSPLHF
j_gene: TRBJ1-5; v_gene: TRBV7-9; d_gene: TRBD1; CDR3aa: CASSFGQGGPGNQPQHF
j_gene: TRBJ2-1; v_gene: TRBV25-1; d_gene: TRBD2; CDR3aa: CASSASSGSWFNEQFF
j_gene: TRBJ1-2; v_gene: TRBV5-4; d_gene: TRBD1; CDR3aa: CASSGLDRGYGYTF
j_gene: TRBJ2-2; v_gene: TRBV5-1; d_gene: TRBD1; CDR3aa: CASSLFGTGDAGELFF
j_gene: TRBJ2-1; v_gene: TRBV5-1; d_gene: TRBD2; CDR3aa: CASSLAGGLAGGLSYNEQFF
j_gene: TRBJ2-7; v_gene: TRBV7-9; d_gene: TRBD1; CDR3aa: CASSSGQYYEQYF
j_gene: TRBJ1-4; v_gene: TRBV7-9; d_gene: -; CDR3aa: CASSNTGVNEKLFF